The 23 T cell receptor beta chains presented below share a single source sample, sequenced in a study of blood T cell repertoires in COVID-19. Using immunoSEQ multiplex PCR, the repertoire was profiled, and TCRdb retains in-frame clones only, with some absent. This sample has hundreds of thousands of clones, with about 87% found just once. The material sequenced was PBMCs or T cells enriched from blood (not recorded which). Receptors were obtained from a woman in her forties or fifties who had recovered from COVID-19.

The V and J genes are TRBV9 and TRBJ2-2; tentative D call: TRBD1 (6 bases). CDR3 length: 14 amino acids. In germline, CDR1 is SGDLS, CDR2 YYNGEE. V dropped 3 bases and J dropped 5 bases, with 11 bases sitting between them. The CDR3 protein is CASSANRATGELFF. CDR3 sequence (DNA): TGTGCCAGCAGCGCAAACAGGGCAACCGGGGAGCTGTTTTTT. The complete variable domain, with remaining parts taken from reference TRBV9 and TRBJ2-2, reads DSGVTQTPKHLITATGQRVTLRCSPRSGDLSVYWYQQSLDQGLQFLIQYYNGEERAKGNILERFSAQQFPDLHSELNLSSLELGDSALYFCASSANRATGELFFGEGSRLTVL.

The V call is TRBV28, the J call TRBJ1-5; 7 bases agree with TRBD1. The junction had 8 bases not matched to a gene; V was cut back by 7 bases and J by 5 bases. The CDR3 runs to 14 residues. Germline-derived CDR1 and CDR2 are MDHEN and SYDVKM. CDR3 in amino acids: CASTLYRGHQPQHF. CDR3 nucleotide sequence: TGTGCCAGCACCCTATACAGGGGCCATCAGCCCCAGCATTTT.

J is TRBJ2-2 and V is TRBV11-3; D call uncertain. CDR3 length equals 12 residues. In germline, CDR1 is SGHNT, CDR2 YENEEA. V lost 3 bases to trimming and J lost 6 bases, with 5 bases between them. In DNA form, the CDR3 reads TGTGCCAGCAGCTTTTTCGCCGGGGAGCTGTTTTTT. Translating gives CASSFFAGELFF.

CDR3 sequence reads: CASSSYPGGASGYTF. In nucleotides, the CDR3 is TGTGCCAGCAGCTCTTACCCCGGGGGGGCAAGTGGCTACACCTTC. The chain joins TRBV7-9 to TRBJ1-2, with D maybe TRBD1 (6 bases). Germline lookup yields CDR1 SEHNR and CDR2 FQNEAQ (reference sequence). This CDR3 has 15 residues. V gave up 4 bases and J gave up 7 bases, with 19 bases separating them. Drawing the rest from reference TRBV7-9 and TRBJ1-2, the complete variable domain is DTGVSQNPRHKITKRGQNVTFRCDPISEHNRLYWYRQTLGQGPEFLTYFQNEAQLEKSRLLSDRFSAERPKGSFSTLEIQRTEQGDSAMYLCASSSYPGGASGYTFGSGTRLTVV.

The chain combines TRBV9 with TRBJ2-1; D perhaps matches TRBD2 (7 bases). This CDR3 has 13 residues. The germline gives CDR1 SGDLS, CDR2 YYNGEE. V lost 3 bases, J lost 14 bases, and 18 bases lay in between. The CDR3 here is CASSAQDRGAKFF. For the CDR3, the DNA is TGTGCCAGCAGCGCCCAAGACCGGGGGGCCAAGTTCTTC. The whole variable domain, filled in from reference TRBV9 and TRBJ2-1, reads DSGVTQTPKHLITATGQRVTLRCSPRSGDLSVYWYQQSLDQGLQFLIQYYNGEERAKGNILERFSAQQFPDLHSELNLSSLELGDSALYFCASSAQDRGAKFFGPGTRLTVL.

V and J are TRBV6-2 or TRBV6-3 and TRBJ2-2, with D perhaps matching TRBD2 (6 bases). The ends were cut back, 5 bases at V and 5 bases at J, with 9 bases in the middle. Germline assignment: CDR1 MNHEY and CDR2 SVGEGT. This CDR3 has 13 residues. The CDR3 sequence is CASSLAGTGELFF. The DNA of the CDR3 is TGTGCCAGCAGTCTGGCGGGGACCGGGGAGCTGTTTTTT.

The CDR3: CASSPHNQPQHF. CDR3 nucleotide sequence: TGTGCCAGCAGCCCCCACAATCAGCCCCAGCATTTT. The gene calls are TRBV27 and TRBJ1-5, with D unclear. Germline loops: CDR1 MNHEY, CDR2 SMNVEV (reference sequence). There are 12 residues in the CDR3. Trimming took 6 bases from V and 3 from J, leaving 6 bases between them.

J is TRBJ1-2 and V is TRBV12-5; D is uncertain. Germline CDR1 reads LGHNT; CDR2 reads FRNRAP. V was trimmed by 0 bases and J by 4 bases, leaving 15 bases between them. The CDR3 runs to 16 residues. The CDR3 DNA follows: TGTGCTAGTGGTTTGGTAATGAAAACGGGAATCTATGGCTACACCTTC. Its translation is CASGLVMKTGIYGYTF.

The rearrangement joins TRBV2 to TRBJ1-2; the D gene is possibly TRBD1 (5 bases). CDR3 length equals 14 residues. Germline CDR1 SNHLY, CDR2 FYNNEI. V dropped 2 bases and J dropped 3 bases, with 10 bases sitting between them. CDR3 protein: CASSELAGYYGYTF. CDR3 coding DNA: TGTGCCAGCAGTGAATTGGCAGGGTACTATGGCTACACCTTC. Combining the CDR3 with reference TRBV2 and TRBJ1-2 gives the whole variable domain EPEVTQTPSHQVTQMGQEVILRCVPISNHLYFYWYRQILGQKVEFLVSFYNNEISEKSEIFDDQFSVERPDGSNFTLKIRSTKLEDSAMYFCASSELAGYYGYTFGSGTRLTVV.

This rearrangement joins TRBV28 to TRBJ1-1; no reliable D call. The ends were cut back, 7 bases at V and 1 base at J, with 16 bases in the middle. CDR1 MDHEN and CDR2 SYDVKM come from the germline V gene. CDR3 size: 15 residues. Written as DNA, the CDR3 is TGTGCCAGCATCCGGGGTGGGGAAACGAACACTGAAGCTTTCTTT. It codes for CASIRGGETNTEAFF. Using reference TRBV28 and TRBJ1-1 for the parts outside the CDR3, the full variable domain is DVKVTQSSRYLVKRTGEKVFLECVQDMDHENMFWYRQDPGLGLRLIYFSYDVKMKEKGDIPEGYSVSREKKERFSLILESASTNQTSMYLCASIRGGETNTEAFFGQGTRLTVV.

This chain connects TRBV6-5 to TRBJ1-2; D is unresolved. V was shortened by 2 bases and J by 8 bases, with 12 bases between the two germline ends. The CDR3 spans 13 residues. Germline CDR1 and CDR2: MNHEY and SVGAGI. The CDR3 DNA reads TGTGCCAGCAGTTACCTTAGCGCGGAAGGCTACACCTTC. This sequence encodes CASSYLSAEGYTF.

J is TRBJ1-3 and V is TRBV5-8; D gene ambiguous. The CDR3 sequence is 15 residues long. V was clipped by 2 bases and J by 4 bases, with 13 bases between them. Germline-derived CDR1 and CDR2 are SGHTS and YDEGEE. The CDR3 coding sequence is TGTGCCAGCAGCTTAGAGGGCGCGGGAGGAAACACCATATATTTT. Amino acids: CASSLEGAGGNTIYF. The variable domain in full, with the rest retrieved from reference TRBV5-8 and TRBJ1-3, is EAGVTQSPTHLIKTRGQQATLRCSPISGHTSVYWYQQALGLGLQFLLWYDEGEERNRGNFPPRFSGRQFPNYSSELNVNALELEDSALYLCASSLEGAGGNTIYFGEGSWLTVV.

The chain uses TRBV5-4 and TRBJ2-5, with 11 bases matching TRBD2. Germline loops: CDR1 SGHNT, CDR2 YYREEE (reference sequence). V lost 4 bases and J lost 4; bases outside the gene matches: 9. This CDR3 comprises 16 residues. DNA for the CDR3: TGTGCCAGCAGCAGGGGAGAACTAGCGGGGGTAGAGACCCAGTACTTC. It is translated as CASSRGELAGVETQYF.

The CDR3 sequence: CASSIVGTGFNQPQHF. CDR3 bases: TGTGCCAGTAGTATAGTGGGGACAGGGTTCAATCAGCCCCAGCATTTT. The chain couples TRBV19 to TRBJ1-5; 9 bases agree with TRBD1. Germline loops: CDR1 LNHDA, CDR2 SQIVND (reference sequence). The V and J ends lost 1 base and 3 bases, in that order; junction bases with no gene match: 4. This CDR3 contains 16 residues.

The chain links TRBV19 to TRBJ2-7; 12 bases line up with TRBD2. Germline-derived CDR1 and CDR2 are LNHDA and SQIVND (reference sequence). V lost 4 bases to trimming and J lost 3 bases; unmatched junction nucleotides: 4. The CDR3 has 15 amino acids. The CDR3 DNA is TGTGCCAGTAGTACTGGACTAGCGGGAATCTACGAGCAGTACTTC. As protein: CASSTGLAGIYEQYF. The full variable domain, rest sourced from reference TRBV19 and TRBJ2-7, is DGGITQSPKYLFRKEGQNVTLSCEQNLNHDAMYWYRQDPGQGLRLIYYSQIVNDFQKGDIAEGYSVSREKKESFPLTVTSAQKNPTAFYLCASSTGLAGIYEQYFGPGTRLTVT.

This clone showed up just a few times. The chain is built from TRBV5-5 and TRBJ1-1; 7 nucleotides match TRBD1. Germline CDR1 reads SGHKS; CDR2 reads YYEKEE (reference sequence). V shed 2 bases, J shed 7 bases, and the junction held 5 bases outside the gene matches. The CDR3 loop spans 13 amino acids. CDR3 region: CASSFRRGDEAFF. In nucleotides, the CDR3 is TGTGCCAGCAGCTTTCGCAGGGGGGATGAAGCTTTCTTT.

The CDR3 sequence is CASSPPAHTDTQYF. The DNA of the CDR3 is TGTGCCAGCTCACCACCGGCCCACACAGATACGCAGTATTTT. The genes are TRBV18 and TRBJ2-3; D remains unclear. Trimming took off 0 bases at V and 2 bases at J, with 6 bases between the two ends. The CDR3 extends over 14 amino acids. Germline V gene lookup returns CDR1 KGHSH and CDR2 LQKENI.

The CDR3 protein is CASSLEPRYSNQPQHF. The CDR3 DNA sequence: TGTGCCAGCAGCTTAGAGCCGCGTTATAGCAATCAGCCCCAGCATTTT. The chain couples TRBV7-8 to TRBJ1-5; D is uncertain. V gave up 1 base and J gave up 0 bases, with 10 bases separating them. This CDR3 comprises 16 residues. Germline CDR1 is SGHVS and CDR2 is FQNEAQ.

DNA for the CDR3: TGTGCCAGCAGCCACACAGCTTACTCTGGAAACACCATATATTTT. Translation gives CASSHTAYSGNTIYF. The rearrangement uses TRBV3-1 (or the pseudogene TRBV3-2) and TRBJ1-3, with D uncertain. Trimming removed 3 bases from V and 0 bases from J, with 9 bases in between. Per germline, CDR1 LGHDT and CDR2 YNNKEL (reference sequence). This CDR3 spans 15 amino acids.

The chain recombines TRBV30 with TRBJ1-6, with D possibly being TRBD1 (6 bases). CDR3 size: 14 residues. Between the trimmed V and J ends, which lost 5 bases and 4 bases, there was a span of 12 bases. The germline CDR1 and CDR2 sequences are GTSNPN and SVGIG (reference sequence). The DNA of the CDR3 is TGTGCCTGGGGAGAAGGACAGTATAATTCACCCCTCCACTTT. Its protein product is CAWGEGQYNSPLHF.

The chain is built from TRBV18 and TRBJ1-4, with a tentative D call TRBD1 (5 bases). The CDR3 extends over 13 amino acids. Per germline, CDR1 KGHSH and CDR2 LQKENI. V gave up 2 bases and J gave up 7 bases, with 8 bases separating them. In DNA, the CDR3 is TGTGCCAGCTCACCATCGGGGGGTGAAAAACTGTTTTTT. Its protein product is CASSPSGGEKLFF.

This clone was seen a few times. The V gene is TRBV14, the J gene TRBJ1-2; D unresolved. CDR1 and CDR2 (germline): SGHDN, FVKESK. V lost 3 bases and J 0 bases, leaving 8 bases between the germline ends. This CDR3 has 14 amino acids. The CDR3 coding sequence is TGTGCCAGCAGCCAGGGGAGCTCTAACTATGGCTACACCTTC. Amino acid sequence: CASSQGSSNYGYTF.

This clone occurred once. This chain joins TRBV5-4 and TRBJ1-2; 8 bases are a match to TRBD1. CDR3 length equals 13 residues. The germline V gene has CDR1 SGHNT and CDR2 YYREEE (reference sequence). V lost 4 bases to trimming and J lost 6 bases; unmatched junction nucleotides: 5. The CDR3 nucleotides read TGTGCCAGCAGCCCCGACAGGGGCCATGGCTACACCTTC. It specifies CASSPDRGHGYTF. Full variable domain (missing parts from reference TRBV5-4 and TRBJ1-2): ETGVTQSPTHLIKTRGQQVTLRCSSQSGHNTVSWYQQALGQGPQFIFQYYREEENGRGNFPPRFSGLQFPNYSSELNVNALELDDSALYLCASSPDRGHGYTFGSGTRLTVV.